This TCR beta chain appears in the sequencing data of a study of blood T cell repertoires in COVID-19. Study information: Sample material is recorded as cDNA or gDNA derived from T cells, B-cell-depleted T cells, or PBMCs.

The length of the CDR3 is 17 residues. V gave up 4 bases and J gave up 6 bases; unmatched junction bases: 14. CDR1 is LGHDT and CDR2 is YNNKEL in the germline V gene (reference sequence). This table comes from immunoSEQ multiplex PCR, and its TCRdb copy is limited to in-frame clones, with some not included. This table has about 270,000 clones, approximately 89% appearing once. The material sequenced was peripheral blood. This receptor was obtained from a man in his forties who had recovered from COVID-19. This chain links TRBV3-1 (or the pseudogene TRBV3-2) with TRBJ2-1; 8 bases fit TRBD2. The CDR3 reads CASSPSGLGRGTNEQFF. CDR3 DNA sequence: TGTGCCAGCAGCCCCTCGGGACTAGGGAGGGGGACCAATGAGCAGTTCTTC.